A single sample gave rise to the 25 T cell receptor beta chains below, sequenced in a study of blood T cell repertoires in COVID-19. Clones were sequenced by immunoSEQ multiplex PCR, and TCRdb holds only the in-frame ones, with some missing. Of over 100,000 clones in the sample, around nine tenths were seen once. The sequenced sample consisted of peripheral blood. Receptor source: a woman between 65 and 79 years old with COVID-19, enrolled during active disease.

The chain joins TRBV19 to TRBJ1-5; 8 bases fit TRBD1. CDR1 is LNHDA, CDR2 SQIVND, per germline (reference sequence). This CDR3 has 15 residues. With V trimmed by 5 bases and J by 6 bases, 9 bases remained unmatched. CDR3 sequence reads: CASSPTGENSQPQHF. The CDR3 bases are TGTGCCAGTAGTCCGACAGGGGAAAATAGTCAGCCCCAGCATTTT.

This chain links TRBV5-1 with TRBJ1-2, with TRBD1 matching 8 bases. This CDR3 contains 14 residues. The J segment lost 4 bases and the V segment lost 4 bases, leaving 6 bases of the junction unmatched. CDR1 and CDR2 (germline): SGHRS, YFSETQ. The CDR3: CASSMDRAVYGYTF. The CDR3 region has the DNA TGCGCCAGCAGCATGGACAGGGCGGTCTATGGCTACACCTTC.

The DNA for the CDR3 is TGTGCCTGGAACAGACAGTCCACCGGGGAGCTGTTTTTT. Protein sequence: CAWNRQSTGELFF. The V and J genes are TRBV30 and TRBJ2-2; TRBD1 might be the D (5 bases). V lost 4 bases and J 4 bases, leaving 10 bases between the germline ends. Germline V gene lookup returns CDR1 GTSNPN and CDR2 SVGIG (reference sequence). This CDR3 comprises 13 residues.

The table lists this clone with a few counts. The chain employs TRBV9 and TRBJ2-1; D gene uncertain. CDR1 and CDR2 (germline): SGDLS, YYNGEE. Trimming shortened V by 0 bases and J by 7 bases, and 11 bases separated the two germline ends. The CDR3 consists of 14 residues. In DNA, the CDR3 is TGTGCCAGCAGCGTAGGTAGAACGAGTAATGAGCAGTTCTTC. Protein sequence: CASSVGRTSNEQFF.

The CDR3 bases are TGTGCCAGCTCACCTACCGGGGACACTGAAGCTTTCTTT. Its translation: CASSPTGDTEAFF. The chain has TRBV18 and TRBJ1-1, with D hard to call. Trimming took 3 bases from V and 3 from J, leaving 8 bases between them. This CDR3 has 13 residues. Germline CDR1 and CDR2: KGHSH and LQKENI.

The J gene is TRBJ2-5, the V gene TRBV10-3, with 13 bases matching TRBD2. The CDR3 has 17 amino acids. With 3 bases clipped from V and 6 bases from J, the junction kept 10 bases outside the gene matches. CDR1 is ENHRY, CDR2 SYGVKD, per germline. The CDR3 sequence is CAISDTARTSGGKTQYF. Here the CDR3 DNA reads TGTGCCATCAGTGACACCGCTCGGACTAGCGGGGGAAAGACCCAGTACTTC.

V gene TRBV5-6 combines with J gene TRBJ1-2; perhaps TRBD1 as D (6 bases). Per the germline V gene, CDR1 is SGHDT and CDR2 is YYEEEE. The CDR3 extends over 14 amino acids. V was trimmed by 0 bases and J by 4 bases, leaving 10 bases between them. The chain's CDR3 is CASSLGGGPYGYTF. The CDR3 DNA reads TGTGCCAGCAGCTTGGGAGGGGGTCCCTATGGCTACACCTTC.

This rearrangement joins TRBV14 to TRBJ2-1, with TRBD1 as a possible D gene (6 bases). V shed 6 bases and J shed 2 bases, with 17 bases lying between them. Per germline, CDR1 SGHDN and CDR2 FVKESK. This CDR3 has 16 residues. CDR3 DNA: TGTGCCAGCAGGGGGGCCAGCCGAGGGGCCTACAATGAGCAGTTCTTC. Amino acids: CASRGASRGAYNEQFF.

The chain combines TRBV5-1 with TRBJ2-3; 8 bases agree with TRBD2. Germline values: CDR1 SGHRS, CDR2 YFSETQ. This CDR3 spans 12 amino acids. After removal of 4 bases from V and 9 bases from J, the junction contained 4 bases not matched to a gene. The CDR3 nucleotides are TGCGCCAGCAGCCAAGGACTAGCAACGCAGTATTTT. As protein: CASSQGLATQYF.

The gene calls are TRBV28 and TRBJ2-3, with 7 bases that match TRBD1. The J segment lost 4 bases and the V segment lost 3 bases, leaving 10 bases of the junction unmatched. From germline, CDR1 is MDHEN and CDR2 SYDVKM. The CDR3 extends over 16 amino acids. The CDR3 bases are TGTGCCAGCAGTTTTCCGGGCAGGGGGTATGCAGATACGCAGTATTTT. It specifies CASSFPGRGYADTQYF.

The V call is TRBV6-5, the J call TRBJ1-2; TRBD1 aligns across 8 bases. Per the germline V gene, CDR1 is MNHEY and CDR2 is SVGAGI. The CDR3 consists of 14 residues. The ends lost 8 bases at V and 4 bases at J; junction bases unmatched: 9. The CDR3 loop reads CASSWEDRAYGYTF. In nucleotides, the CDR3 is TGTGCCAGCTCATGGGAGGACAGGGCCTATGGCTACACCTTC.

The rearrangement uses TRBV7-9 and TRBJ1-2; D is undetermined. The CDR3 has 15 amino acids. The germline gives CDR1 SEHNR, CDR2 FQNEAQ (reference sequence). V lost 2 bases, J lost 2 bases, and 12 bases lay in between. The CDR3 region has the DNA TGTGCCAGCAGCTTATCCTGGCGACTGAACTATGGCTACACCTTC. Protein sequence: CASSLSWRLNYGYTF.

This chain connects TRBV11-1 to TRBJ2-5; perhaps TRBD1 as D (6 bases). V was trimmed by 8 bases and J by 6 bases, leaving 13 bases between them. The CDR3 runs to 12 residues. Germline V gene sequence: CDR1 SGHAT, CDR2 FQDESV (reference sequence). The CDR3 region is CASAQDRQTQYF. Here the CDR3 DNA reads TGTGCCAGCGCACAGGACAGACAGACCCAGTACTTC.

V usage is TRBV7-9 and J usage is TRBJ2-6; the D is unclear. V dropped 0 bases and J dropped 2 bases, with 14 bases sitting between them. This CDR3 is built from 18 residues. CDR1 is SEHNR, CDR2 FQNEAQ, per germline (reference sequence). CDR3 loop: CASSLATITEAGANVLTF. The CDR3 bases are TGTGCCAGCAGCTTAGCAACGATAACAGAAGCTGGGGCCAACGTCCTGACTTTC.

The chain employs TRBV6-5 and TRBJ1-5; no reliable D call. The CDR3 runs to 14 residues. V was shortened by 3 bases and J by 7 bases, with 13 bases between the two germline ends. The V gene's germline CDR1 is MNHEY and CDR2 SVGAGI. The CDR3 loop reads CASSYSTNRQPQHF. The CDR3 DNA follows: TGTGCCAGCAGTTATTCGACAAATAGGCAGCCCCAGCATTTT.

V is TRBV5-1 and J is TRBJ2-2; 8 bases agree with TRBD1. Unmatched junction bases numbered 6, after V lost 3 bases and J lost 2 bases. The CDR3 covers 16 residues. The germline V gene encodes CDR1 SGHRS and CDR2 YFSETQ. This chain's CDR3 is CASSSLGQGNTGELFF. The CDR3 DNA reads as TGCGCCAGCAGCTCCCTCGGACAGGGAAACACCGGGGAGCTGTTTTTT.

This chain links TRBV2 with TRBJ1-1; D remains ambiguous. The CDR3 is 14 amino acids. Germline values: CDR1 SNHLY, CDR2 FYNNEI. V was shortened by 6 bases and J by 0 bases, with 11 bases between the two germline ends. CDR3 nucleotides: TGTGCCAGCAGCGGGTCAATCATGAACACTGAAGCTTTCTTT. The encoded protein is CASSGSIMNTEAFF.

V gene TRBV5-6 combines with J gene TRBJ1-1; D ambiguous. The germline V and J ends were trimmed by 6 bases and 0 bases, with 9 bases remaining between them. CDR3 length: 13 residues. Germline values: CDR1 SGHDT, CDR2 YYEEEE. CDR3 DNA sequence: TGTGCCAGCAACCCCCGGGTGAACACTGAAGCTTTCTTT. Translation: CASNPRVNTEAFF.

As for this clone: Other nucleotide sequences from this sample produce the same CDR3. The chain is built from TRBV7-9 and TRBJ1-4; 8 bases match TRBD1. This CDR3 contains 14 residues. V shed 3 bases and J 3 bases; nucleotides not matched to a gene: 0. Germline V gene data show CDR1 as SEHNR and CDR2 as FQNEAQ (reference sequence). The CDR3: CASSLTGANEKLFF. CDR3 in DNA: TGTGCCAGCAGCTTGACAGGGGCTAATGAAAAACTGTTTTTT.

The V call is TRBV19, the J call TRBJ1-2; the D is unclear. Germline lookup yields CDR1 LNHDA and CDR2 SQIVND (reference sequence). Trimming took 5 bases from V and 4 from J, leaving 8 bases between them. This CDR3 spans 12 amino acids. CDR3 nucleotide sequence: TGTGCCAGTAGTCAGGCCTTCTATGGCTACACCTTC. As protein: CASSQAFYGYTF. The full variable domain, in which reference TRBV19 and TRBJ1-2 provide the parts outside the CDR3, is DGGITQSPKYLFRKEGQNVTLSCEQNLNHDAMYWYRQDPGQGLRLIYYSQIVNDFQKGDIAEGYSVSREKKESFPLTVTSAQKNPTAFYLCASSQAFYGYTFGSGTRLTVV.

V and J are TRBV19 and TRBJ2-5; TRBD1 matches at 7 bases. Losses at the gene ends were 6 bases for V and 7 bases for J; bases not matched to a gene: 17. Germline loops: CDR1 LNHDA, CDR2 SQIVND (reference sequence). The CDR3 totals 16 residues. The CDR3, as DNA: TGTGCCAGTAGCACATTAATGGGACAGACCAGGCGGACCCAGTACTTC. Translation: CASSTLMGQTRRTQYF.

In nucleotides, the CDR3 is TGTGCCAGCAGTCTCCCAGGGGGCAGGGCCTTGTACGAGCAGTACTTC. This translates into CASSLPGGRALYEQYF. The V call is TRBV28, the J call TRBJ2-7; TRBD1 matches at 8 bases. With V trimmed by 5 bases and J by 4 bases, 13 bases remained unmatched. The CDR3 has 16 residues. Germline lookup yields CDR1 MDHEN and CDR2 SYDVKM.

This chain links TRBV2 with TRBJ1-1; D is unclear. The germline gives CDR1 SNHLY, CDR2 FYNNEI. The CDR3 loop spans 14 amino acids. V was trimmed by 6 bases and J by 5 bases, leaving 16 bases between them. The CDR3 DNA is TGTGCCAGCAGCGGTCGTGGAGGGAGTACTGAAGCTTTCTTT. Protein sequence: CASSGRGGSTEAFF.

This clone was picked up a small number of times. The chain recombines TRBV29-1 with TRBJ2-7, with 12 bases identical to TRBD1. There are 13 residues in the CDR3. CDR1 and CDR2 from the germline V gene are SQVTM and ANQGSEA. Trimming removed 4 bases from V and 6 bases from J; junction bases left unmatched: 4. The CDR3 DNA follows: TGCAGCGTTGGCGGGACAGGGGGCTTCGAGCAGTACTTC. Its translation is CSVGGTGGFEQYF.

The chain has TRBV5-1 and TRBJ2-7; 8 nucleotides agree with TRBD1. CDR1 and CDR2 from the germline V gene are SGHRS and YFSETQ. CDR3 length: 14 residues. V trimming: 4 bases; J trimming: 6 bases; junction bases outside the gene matches: 9. The CDR3 coding sequence is TGCGCCAGCAGCCCGGGACAGGTCCCGGGCGAGCAGTACTTC. The encoded protein is CASSPGQVPGEQYF.